The TCR beta chain described here comes from a study of OX40 agonist ivuxolimab in advanced cancers. Study-wide findings and caveats: The average count of expanded clones was higher among CD8+ T cells than among CD4+. Low levels of normalized T-cell clonal expansion also appeared in some nonresponders. The antigens recognized by the expanded peripheral T cells, that is their antigen specificity, were not determined.

Method: immunoSEQ multiplex PCR; TCRdb's copy keeps in-frame clones and lacks some. Of 55,000 to 70,000 clones in the sample, 86% were seen once. This clone appeared a single time. Antigen: not known. V was trimmed by 7 bases and J by 4 bases, leaving 16 bases between them. The CDR3 covers 14 residues. Germline lookup yields CDR1 LNHDA and CDR2 SQIVND (reference sequence). No patient had autoimmune disease or received systemic immunosuppression. The sequence was obtained from an adult with an advanced solid tumor such as melanoma, head and neck, liver or kidney cancer. This sequence joins TRBV19 and TRBJ1-2; D uncertain. The sequences come from CD4+ or CD8+ T cells sorted from blood, collected in a trial of the OX40 agonist ivuxolimab. CDR3 in amino acids: CASTPSRSAYGYTF. The CDR3, as DNA: TGTGCCAGTACCCCAAGTCGGTCCGCCTATGGCTACACCTTC. Drawing the rest from reference TRBV19 and TRBJ1-2, the complete variable domain is DGGITQSPKYLFRKEGQNVTLSCEQNLNHDAMYWYRQDPGQGLRLIYYSQIVNDFQKGDIAEGYSVSREKKESFPLTVTSAQKNPTAFYLCASTPSRSAYGYTFGSGTRLTVV.